Following are 32 T cell receptor beta chains from one sample sequenced in a study of CD4 T cells in relation to SARS-CoV-2 and coronaviruses. CD4+ T cells from unexposed donors were obtained before the COVID-19 pandemic (2011-2018). Clones were read by immunoSEQ multiplex PCR, and TCRdb kept only the in-frame ones, dropping some. This sample has about 65,000 clones, with over 70% found just once. The sequenced material came from memory CD4+ T cells from PBMCs. The receptor source for this set is a human donor in good health.

This clone was detected only once. The V and J genes are TRBV5-1 and TRBJ1-4; D not certain. Trimming left V 2 bases short and J 6 bases short, with 11 bases between. The CDR3 is made up of 14 amino acids. Germline V gene lookup returns CDR1 SGHRS and CDR2 YFSETQ. In nucleotides, the CDR3 is TGCGCCAGCAGCTTATACAGTACGGATGAAAAACTGTTTTTT. As protein: CASSLYSTDEKLFF.

This clone was seen only a few times. The rearrangement joins TRBV7-2 to TRBJ2-1; D unclear. Trimming cost V 0 bases and J 12 bases, with 18 bases left between them. The CDR3 length is 15 residues. Germline V lookup: CDR1 SGHTA, CDR2 FQGNSA. The CDR3 sequence: CASSLAQASSPGQFF. As DNA, the CDR3 is TGTGCCAGCAGCTTAGCGCAAGCCAGTTCCCCTGGGCAGTTCTTC. Full variable domain (outside the CDR3, taken from reference TRBV7-2 and TRBJ2-1): GAGVSQSPSNKVTEKGKDVELRCDPISGHTALYWYRQSLGQGLEFLIYFQGNSAPDKSGLPSDRFSAERTGGSVSTLTIQRTQQEDSAVYLCASSLAQASSPGQFFGPGTRLTVL.

The chain combines TRBV11-3 with TRBJ2-3; perhaps D is TRBD1 or TRBD2 (5 bases each). Trimming removed 3 bases from V and 1 base from J, with 11 bases in between. CDR1 and CDR2 (germline): SGHNT, YENEEA. CDR3 length equals 15 residues. The CDR3, as DNA: TGTGCCAGCAGCTTTAGGGGAGATGGCACAGATACGCAGTATTTT. Translated: CASSFRGDGTDTQYF.

This clone showed up just once. J is TRBJ2-1 and V is TRBV12-5, with D uncertain. In germline, CDR1 is LGHNT, CDR2 FRNRAP. The CDR3 runs 13 residues. The V gene lost 1 base and the J gene lost 6 bases, with 7 bases spanning the gap. CDR3 nucleotide sequence: TGTGCTAGTGGTTTGGGCTGGGGCAATGAGCAGTTCTTC. It encodes CASGLGWGNEQFF.

V is TRBV19 and J is TRBJ2-5; D remains ambiguous. The length of the CDR3 is 16 residues. V lost 0 bases, J lost 5 bases, and 16 bases lay in between. The V gene's germline CDR1 is LNHDA and CDR2 SQIVND (reference sequence). CDR3 DNA sequence: TGTGCCAGTAGTATAGATCTGGTAGGATTGGCGGAGACCCAGTACTTC. As protein: CASSIDLVGLAETQYF.

The chain has TRBV2 and TRBJ1-2; no clear D gene. This CDR3 spans 12 amino acids. Germline lookup yields CDR1 SNHLY and CDR2 FYNNEI. V lost 0 bases, J lost 7 bases, and 6 bases lay in between. The CDR3 bases are TGTGCCAGCAGTGAAGCGCGCCCTGGCTACACCTTC. It is translated as CASSEARPGYTF.

This sequence joins TRBV18 and TRBJ1-5, with D perhaps matching TRBD1 (6 bases). The CDR3 length is 14 residues. Trimming took off 6 bases at V and 4 bases at J, with 13 bases between the two ends. Germline loops: CDR1 KGHSH, CDR2 LQKENI. CDR3 residues: CASSGGRTNQPQHF. CDR3 DNA: TGTGCCAGCTCCGGGGGGCGAACAAATCAGCCCCAGCATTTT.

The V gene is TRBV7-6, the J gene TRBJ1-2; D call uncertain. The CDR3 loop spans 14 amino acids. CDR1 and CDR2 (germline): SGHVS, FNYEAQ. V was pared by 4 bases and J by 7 bases, with 16 bases between. The CDR3 here is CASSSQPGAGGYTF. The CDR3 bases are TGTGCCAGCAGCTCCCAGCCGGGCGCGGGTGGCTACACCTTC.

V usage is TRBV7-9 and J usage is TRBJ2-7; the match to TRBD2 covers 7 bases. V was pared by 2 bases and J by 4 bases, with 8 bases of the junction left unmatched. CDR3 size: 15 residues. Germline CDR1 is SEHNR and CDR2 is FQNEAQ (reference sequence). CDR3: CASSLLPSGPYEQYF. CDR3 DNA sequence: TGTGCCAGCAGCTTACTGCCTAGCGGACCTTACGAGCAGTACTTC.

V gene TRBV30 combines with J gene TRBJ1-3; D is ambiguous. Germline lookup yields CDR1 GTSNPN and CDR2 SVGIG (reference sequence). The germline V and J ends were trimmed by 0 bases and 0 bases, with 15 bases remaining between them. This CDR3 has 17 residues. CDR3 coding DNA: TGTGCCTGGAGTGTCACTCTGGTTAGGCCCTCTGGAAACACCATATATTTT. As protein: CAWSVTLVRPSGNTIYF.

The rearrangement uses TRBV20-1 and TRBJ1-2, with D uncertain. The CDR3 runs 12 residues. The V gene lost 3 bases and the J gene lost 5 bases, with 10 bases spanning the gap. The germline gives CDR1 DFQATT, CDR2 SNEGSKA (reference sequence). The CDR3 reads CSASVGGYGYTF. For the CDR3, the DNA is TGCAGTGCTAGTGTTGGAGGGTATGGCTACACCTTC.

The chain carries TRBV7-8 and TRBJ2-7; TRBD2 agrees at 13 bases. The germline V gene has CDR1 SGHVS and CDR2 FQNEAQ. The V and J ends lost 5 bases and 2 bases, in that order; junction bases with no gene match: 9. The CDR3 is made up of 17 amino acids. The CDR3 DNA reads as TGTGCCAGCAGCAGACTGGGACTAGCGGGACGAACCTACGAGCAGTACTTC. Its translation: CASSRLGLAGRTYEQYF.

The V call is TRBV19, the J call TRBJ1-5; 8 positions match TRBD1. CDR1 and CDR2 (germline): LNHDA, SQIVND (reference sequence). J gave up 2 bases and V 2 bases, and 11 bases lay outside the gene matches. The CDR3 has 18 amino acids. The CDR3 region is CASSISQGAVEGNQPQHF. The DNA of the CDR3 is TGTGCCAGTAGTATATCGCAGGGGGCGGTGGAGGGCAATCAGCCCCAGCATTTT. Variable domain in full (rest from reference TRBV19 and TRBJ1-5): DGGITQSPKYLFRKEGQNVTLSCEQNLNHDAMYWYRQDPGQGLRLIYYSQIVNDFQKGDIAEGYSVSREKKESFPLTVTSAQKNPTAFYLCASSISQGAVEGNQPQHFGDGTRLSIL.

V is TRBV5-1 and J is TRBJ2-5, with 10 bases that match TRBD1. Germline V gene data show CDR1 as SGHRS and CDR2 as YFSETQ. After removal of 4 bases from V and 3 bases from J, the junction contained 6 bases not matched to a gene. The CDR3 is 15 amino acids. In nucleotides, the CDR3 is TGCGCCAGCAGCCTAAGGACAGGGGGAGAAGAGACCCAGTACTTC. Its protein product is CASSLRTGGEETQYF.

The J gene is TRBJ1-2, the V gene TRBV19, with D possibly being TRBD1 (5 bases). The CDR3 runs to 13 residues. Per germline, CDR1 LNHDA and CDR2 SQIVND (reference sequence). V was shortened by 3 bases and J by 3 bases, with 8 bases between the two germline ends. CDR3 loop: CASSMGGHYGYTF. The CDR3 nucleotides read TGTGCCAGTAGTATGGGGGGACACTATGGCTACACCTTC.

J is TRBJ1-1 and V is TRBV7-3, with D uncertain. V lost 5 bases, J lost 3 bases, and 13 bases lay in between. This CDR3 has 14 residues. Germline CDR1 reads SGHTA; CDR2 reads FQGTGA. The CDR3 coding sequence is TGTGCCAGCAGCCCCCTTGGGCAAGACACTGAAGCTTTCTTT. Translated, it gives CASSPLGQDTEAFF.

The chain links TRBV7-9 to TRBJ2-7, with D hard to call. CDR1 and CDR2 (germline): SEHNR, FQNEAQ (reference sequence). V shed 2 bases and J shed 6 bases, with 8 bases lying between them. The CDR3 has 12 amino acids. The CDR3 region has the DNA TGTGCCAGCAGCTTAAGTCAAGGCGAGCAGTACTTC. Its translation: CASSLSQGEQYF.

Comments on this clone: The CDR3 does not end in the conserved phenylalanine or tryptophan, so this is likely a read error. It is unclear where the CDR3 begins or ends on the DNA, so no DNA is shown, and the CDR3 is as TCRdb lists it. The V and J genes are TRBV4-3 and TRBJ2-3. The CDR3 comprises 10 residues, both ends counted. Germline CDR1 LGHNA, CDR2 YSLEER. CDR3 region: CASSKPLRVS.

The genes are TRBV9 and TRBJ2-1; 7 bases match TRBD2. The CDR3 loop spans 14 amino acids. Germline-derived CDR1 and CDR2 are SGDLS and YYNGEE. After removal of 1 base from V and 10 bases from J, the junction contained 8 bases not matched to a gene. The chain's CDR3 is CASSVPSRGLEQFF. The CDR3 bases are TGTGCCAGCAGCGTACCCAGTAGGGGACTAGAGCAGTTCTTC.

V gene TRBV5-1 combines with J gene TRBJ1-5; D ambiguous. The CDR3 has 13 residues. Trimming left V 1 base short and J 5 bases short, with 7 bases between. The germline V gene encodes CDR1 SGHRS and CDR2 YFSETQ. The CDR3 is CASSLFWDQPQHF. DNA for the CDR3: TGCGCCAGCAGCTTGTTTTGGGATCAGCCCCAGCATTTT.

J is TRBJ2-3 and V is TRBV6-1, with D tentatively TRBD2 (5 bases). Germline V gives CDR1 MNHNS, CDR2 SASEGT. The CDR3 is 15 amino acids. The germline V and J ends were trimmed by 1 base and 2 bases, with 10 bases remaining between them. The CDR3 loop is CASSEVRGITDTQYF. In DNA, the CDR3 is TGTGCCAGCAGTGAAGTACGGGGAATCACAGATACGCAGTATTTT.

V and J are TRBV5-8 and TRBJ1-6; tentatively, D is TRBD1 (6 bases). Germline V gives CDR1 SGHTS, CDR2 YDEGEE. The CDR3 has 16 amino acids. Trimming removed 4 bases from V and 4 bases from J, with 15 bases in between. The chain's CDR3 is CASSRLGQTYNSPLHF. The CDR3 nucleotides read TGTGCCAGCAGCCGACTCGGACAGACTTATAATTCACCCCTCCACTTT.

This clone has only one observation. The rearrangement links TRBV9 to TRBJ2-2, with D maybe TRBD2 (5 bases). This CDR3 has 13 amino acids. With 2 bases removed from V and 6 bases from J, the gap between germline ends came to 8 bases. Germline V CDR1 and CDR2: SGDLS, YYNGEE. The CDR3 region is CASSVRGSGELFF. CDR3 nucleotide sequence: TGTGCCAGCAGCGTCCGGGGATCCGGGGAGCTGTTTTTT.

The V and J genes are TRBV30 and TRBJ2-7, with D maybe TRBD2 (5 bases). Germline-derived CDR1 and CDR2 are GTSNPN and SVGIG (reference sequence). This CDR3 spans 13 amino acids. V was clipped by 3 bases and J by 3 bases, with 12 bases between them. CDR3 loop: CAWSSGSRYEQYF. CDR3 sequence (DNA): TGTGCCTGGAGCAGCGGTTCCCGCTACGAGCAGTACTTC.

This clone was picked up one time. The chain couples TRBV7-2 to TRBJ2-1, with TRBD2 matching over 12 bases. Trimming at V came to 5 bases and at J to 5 bases, leaving 1 base not matched to a gene. The CDR3 runs to 14 residues. Germline assignment: CDR1 SGHTA and CDR2 FQGNSA. The DNA for the CDR3 is TGTGCCAGCAGCGGACTAGCGGGAAACAATGAGCAGTTCTTC. This codes for CASSGLAGNNEQFF.

The V gene is TRBV18, the J gene TRBJ1-2; 8 bases map to TRBD1. J was trimmed by 7 bases and V by 3 bases; bases with no gene match: 10. This CDR3 contains 15 residues. Germline CDR1 and CDR2: KGHSH and LQKENI. The CDR3 DNA follows: TGTGCCAGCTCACCTGGATTGACAGGGGAGGGTGGCTACACCTTC. Amino acid sequence: CASSPGLTGEGGYTF.

The V and J genes are TRBV6-5 and TRBJ1-5; the D gene is possibly TRBD1 (6 bases). This CDR3 contains 15 residues. CDR1 is MNHEY, CDR2 SVGAGI, per germline. Trimming took off 6 bases at V and 0 bases at J, with 12 bases between the two ends. The CDR3 is CASSRDTYSNQPQHF. CDR3 coding DNA: TGTGCCAGCAGCCGGGACACCTATAGCAATCAGCCCCAGCATTTT.

There are a few counts of this clone. The V and J genes are TRBV5-1 and TRBJ1-5, with D possibly being TRBD1 (5 bases). The CDR3 totals 13 residues. In germline, CDR1 is SGHRS, CDR2 YFSETQ. The ends were cut back, 7 bases at V and 4 bases at J, with 12 bases in the middle. CDR3 loop: CASGAGPNQPQHF. CDR3 sequence (DNA): TGCGCCAGCGGGGCAGGGCCAAATCAGCCCCAGCATTTT.

This sequence joins TRBV7-3 and TRBJ1-1; tentative D call: TRBD1 (5 bases). This CDR3 spans 12 amino acids. V lost 6 bases to trimming and J lost 8 bases, with 13 bases between them. The germline gives CDR1 SGHTA, CDR2 FQGTGA. The DNA of the CDR3 is TGTGCCAGCAGACTGGCCGGGGGAGAAGCTTTCTTT. It translates to CASRLAGGEAFF.

This sequence joins TRBV7-9 and TRBJ2-7, with D unclear. The V end lost 1 base, the J end lost 3 bases, and 10 bases lay between the germline ends. The CDR3 covers 14 residues. The germline V gene encodes CDR1 SEHNR and CDR2 FQNEAQ (reference sequence). CDR3 loop: CASSLEGSDYEQYF. In DNA form, the CDR3 reads TGTGCCAGCAGCTTAGAAGGATCGGACTACGAGCAGTACTTC.

The gene calls are TRBV5-1 and TRBJ1-1; 9 bases match TRBD1. CDR3 size: 15 residues. Germline CDR1 SGHRS, CDR2 YFSETQ. V trimming: 4 bases; J trimming: 3 bases; junction bases outside the gene matches: 7. Here the CDR3 reads CASSKGQGGDTEAFF. The CDR3 bases are TGCGCCAGCAGCAAGGGACAGGGTGGCGACACTGAAGCTTTCTTT.

This clone appeared once. V and J are TRBV24-1 and TRBJ2-2; TRBD1 matches at 10 bases. CDR1 and CDR2 from the germline V gene are KGHDR and SFDVKD. V shed 4 bases and J 5 bases; nucleotides not matched to a gene: 9. This CDR3 contains 17 residues. The CDR3 region has the DNA TGTGCCACCAGTGACACAAGACAGGGGGCTTGGACCGGGGAGCTGTTTTTT. This sequence encodes CATSDTRQGAWTGELFF.